Listed here are 21 T cell receptor beta chains from one sample, sequenced in a study of T cell responses to AZD1222 COVID-19 vaccine (dated by TCRdb to about 2021). The time point label, read with the paper, signifies: baseline before first vaccination. Library method: the immunoSEQ multiplex PCR assay. The table comes from immuneACCESS by way of TCRdb, which keeps in-frame sequences with V and J called. Part of the clones is missing from these tables; in studies checked, under half for an unresolved V gene and the rest for unknown reasons. In all, the sample holds 140,000 or so clones, and roughly 92% of those were seen once. Jointly, the top ten make up approximately 1.5% of the sample. Sequenced here: peripheral blood, sampled on day 0 of AZD1222 vaccination. These receptors were obtained from an adult in good health.

The gene calls are TRBV24-1 and TRBJ2-1; D is perhaps TRBD1 (6 bases). Between the trimmed V and J ends, which lost 4 bases and 6 bases, there was a span of 15 bases. This CDR3 is built from 15 residues. The V gene's germline CDR1 is KGHDR and CDR2 SFDVKD. The CDR3 region has the DNA TGTGCCACCAGTGACCCTAGGGGGAGTGGCAATGAGCAGTTCTTC. It encodes CATSDPRGSGNEQFF.

V and J are TRBV18 and TRBJ2-2, with TRBD1 matching 8 bases. Trimming at V came to 3 bases and at J to 3 bases, leaving 9 bases not matched to a gene. The CDR3 length is 17 residues. Looked up from germline, CDR1 is KGHSH and CDR2 is LQKENI. The CDR3 DNA sequence: TGTGCCAGCTCACCCCTTGACAGGGGCCCGGACACCGGGGAGCTGTTTTTT. This sequence encodes CASSPLDRGPDTGELFF.

The gene calls are TRBV9 and TRBJ2-5; D possibly corresponds to TRBD2 (5 bases). The V and J ends lost 3 bases and 4 bases respectively, with 7 bases between them. The CDR3 length is 12 residues. CDR1 SGDLS and CDR2 YYNGEE come from the germline V gene. The CDR3 protein is CASSARGETQYF. CDR3 coding DNA: TGTGCCAGCAGCGCTCGGGGAGAGACCCAGTACTTC.

The rearrangement uses TRBV4-1 and TRBJ1-1; D gene unclear. From germline, CDR1 is MGHRA and CDR2 YSYEKL. This CDR3 is built from 15 residues. V gave up 0 bases and J gave up 3 bases, with 11 bases separating them. CDR3 loop: CASSQESGGHTEAFF. Here the CDR3 DNA reads TGCGCCAGCAGCCAAGAATCGGGAGGGCACACTGAAGCTTTCTTT.

This rearrangement joins TRBV5-1 to TRBJ2-2, with TRBD1 matching 9 bases. The CDR3 is made up of 15 amino acids. Germline CDR1 reads SGHRS; CDR2 reads YFSETQ. Germline trimming cut 4 bases from V and 3 bases from J; bases unmatched to any gene: 4. CDR3: CASSPDRGDTGELFF. The CDR3 DNA sequence: TGCGCCAGCAGCCCGGACAGGGGCGACACCGGGGAGCTGTTTTTT.

This chain connects TRBV24-1 to TRBJ1-1, with D hard to call. Deletions cut 0 bases from V and 6 bases from J, with 4 bases between. The CDR3 runs 12 residues. Germline CDR1 is KGHDR and CDR2 is SFDVKD. The CDR3 bases are TGTGCCACCAGTGATTTGAGGCCTGAAGCTTTCTTT. Amino acids: CATSDLRPEAFF.

The DNA for the CDR3 is TGTGCCAGCAGCCGGACGGACAGGGACAACGAGCAGTACTTC. It codes for CASSRTDRDNEQYF. The chain employs TRBV5-4 and TRBJ2-7; the match to TRBD1 covers 8 bases. The CDR3 loop spans 14 amino acids. V gave up 4 bases and J gave up 5 bases; unmatched junction bases: 8. Germline V lookup: CDR1 SGHNT, CDR2 YYREEE (reference sequence).

The chain has TRBV24-1 and TRBJ2-3; possibly TRBD2 for D (6 bases). CDR3 length: 16 residues. Trimming pared 4 bases from V and 1 base from J, leaving 14 bases between. Germline lookup yields CDR1 KGHDR and CDR2 SFDVKD. CDR3 sequence reads: CATSDPSGTRTDTQYF. CDR3 DNA sequence: TGTGCCACCAGTGACCCATCCGGGACTCGCACAGATACGCAGTATTTT.

This chain connects TRBV2 to TRBJ1-1; D unclear. Germline V lookup: CDR1 SNHLY, CDR2 FYNNEI. V shed 3 bases and J shed 1 base, with 12 bases lying between them. The CDR3 has 15 residues. CDR3 DNA sequence: TGTGCCAGCAGTGACCCGGACCGGGAGAACACTGAAGCTTTCTTT. Translated, it gives CASSDPDRENTEAFF.

The V and J genes are TRBV24-1 and TRBJ1-1; D not certain. Germline-derived CDR1 and CDR2 are KGHDR and SFDVKD. Trimming left V 4 bases short and J 5 bases short, with 19 bases between. The CDR3 extends over 16 amino acids. CDR3 sequence reads: CATSETTAAEGTEAFF. The CDR3 nucleotides read TGTGCCACCAGTGAAACTACGGCGGCGGAGGGTACTGAAGCTTTCTTT.

The rearrangement uses TRBV6-5 and TRBJ2-7; D is perhaps TRBD1 (5 bases). Between the trimmed V and J ends, which lost 6 bases and 2 bases, there was a span of 11 bases. Germline CDR1 and CDR2: MNHEY and SVGAGI. CDR3 length: 13 amino acids. The CDR3 bases are TGTGCCAGCAGCCTGACAGCTACCTACGAGCAGTACTTC. This gives the protein CASSLTATYEQYF.

This clone was counted a single time. This chain connects TRBV7-9 to TRBJ1-1, with D tentatively TRBD1 (5 bases). Deletions cut 1 base from V and 1 base from J, with 10 bases between. The CDR3 is 15 residues long. Germline V CDR1 and CDR2: SEHNR, FQNEAQ (reference sequence). The CDR3 protein is CASSLVPGRNTEAFF. The DNA of the CDR3 is TGTGCCAGCAGCTTAGTCCCAGGGAGGAACACTGAAGCTTTCTTT. Complete variable domain (other parts from reference TRBV7-9 and TRBJ1-1): DTGVSQNPRHKITKRGQNVTFRCDPISEHNRLYWYRQTLGQGPEFLTYFQNEAQLEKSRLLSDRFSAERPKGSFSTLEIQRTEQGDSAMYLCASSLVPGRNTEAFFGQGTRLTVV.

This sequence joins TRBV5-1 and TRBJ1-2, with TRBD1 as a possible D gene (5 bases). The CDR3 covers 16 residues. Germline loops: CDR1 SGHRS, CDR2 YFSETQ. V was shortened by 4 bases and J by 3 bases, with 19 bases between the two germline ends. Here the CDR3 reads CASSAGAVRAHYGYTF. In DNA, the CDR3 is TGCGCCAGCAGCGCTGGAGCGGTCAGGGCGCACTATGGCTACACCTTC.

The chain is built from TRBV10-3 and TRBJ2-7, with TRBD2 matching 8 bases. The CDR3 totals 17 residues. Germline V lookup: CDR1 ENHRY, CDR2 SYGVKD. V gave up 3 bases and J gave up 6 bases; unmatched junction bases: 16. The CDR3 DNA reads as TGTGCCATCAGTGACCCGGGGGAGAGCGGGAGCGTACTCGAGCAGTACTTC. It encodes CAISDPGESGSVLEQYF.

The chain links TRBV6-5 to TRBJ1-5; 9 bases are a match to TRBD1. The CDR3 totals 14 residues. The V segment lost 6 bases and the J segment 2 bases; nucleotides outside the gene matches: 2. Germline CDR1 reads MNHEY; CDR2 reads SVGAGI. CDR3 bases: TGTGCCAGCAGCCGACAGGGGGGCAATCAGCCCCAGCATTTT. Protein sequence: CASSRQGGNQPQHF.

The chain combines TRBV5-6 with TRBJ2-7; 10 nucleotides match TRBD2. V was clipped by 3 bases and J by 2 bases; unmatched bases: 5. Per the germline V gene, CDR1 is SGHDT and CDR2 is YYEEEE. CDR3 length: 15 residues. CDR3 protein: CASSYAGTSAYEQYF. CDR3 DNA sequence: TGTGCCAGCAGCTACGCCGGGACTAGCGCCTACGAGCAGTACTTC.

J is TRBJ2-4 and V is TRBV7-8; TRBD2 might be the D (5 bases). From germline, CDR1 is SGHVS and CDR2 FQNEAQ. The CDR3 consists of 16 residues. V lost 1 base to trimming and J lost 0 bases, with 10 bases between them. The CDR3 nucleotides read TGTGCCAGCAGCTTAGGGAGGCAACTAGCCAAAAACATTCAGTACTTC. Its translation is CASSLGRQLAKNIQYF.

V and J are TRBV30 and TRBJ2-7; the D gene is possibly TRBD1 (5 bases). The germline V gene encodes CDR1 GTSNPN and CDR2 SVGIG (reference sequence). The V gene lost 4 bases and the J gene lost 8 bases, with 21 bases spanning the gap. CDR3 length: 14 amino acids. The CDR3 DNA reads TGTGCCTGGACTCAAAACCCCCAGGGTCCCAAGCAGTACTTC. Protein: CAWTQNPQGPKQYF. Full variable domain (remainder filled in from reference TRBV30 and TRBJ2-7): SQTIHQWPATLVQPVGSPLSLECTVEGTSNPNLYWYRQAAGRGLQLLFYSVGIGQISSEVPQNLSASRPQDRQFILSSKKLLLSDSGFYLCAWTQNPQGPKQYFGPGTRLTVT.

CDR3 coding DNA: TGCGCCAGCAGCCGCACAGGGTCGGCGGACACTGAAGCTTTCTTT. Protein product: CASSRTGSADTEAFF. The chain uses TRBV4-1 and TRBJ1-1; tentative D call: TRBD1 (6 bases). V lost 4 bases and J 3 bases, leaving 15 bases between the germline ends. The CDR3 extends over 15 amino acids. Per the germline V gene, CDR1 is MGHRA and CDR2 is YSYEKL.

The gene calls are TRBV27 and TRBJ2-7; the D gene is possibly TRBD1 (5 bases). Germline CDR1 is MNHEY and CDR2 is SMNVEV (reference sequence). The CDR3 runs to 13 residues. Trimming cost V 3 bases and J 4 bases, with 10 bases left between them. CDR3 coding DNA: TGTGCCAGCAGTTTTTTCCAGGGTTACGAGCAGTACTTC. It translates to CASSFFQGYEQYF.

The CDR3 protein is CASSGLGAETEAFF. The CDR3 DNA reads TGTGCCAGCAGTGGGTTGGGGGCGGAGACTGAAGCTTTCTTT. This chain links TRBV28 with TRBJ1-1; D might be TRBD1 (6 bases). Germline CDR1 is MDHEN and CDR2 is SYDVKM. Trimming removed 5 bases from V and 5 bases from J, with 15 bases in between. This CDR3 has 14 amino acids.